These 32 T cell receptor beta chains came from one sample sequenced in a study of T cell clonality in common variable immunodeficiency (dated by TCRdb to the mid-2010s). Their target antigens are unknown. What the authors observed across the whole study: CVID TCRbeta sequences were reported to have fewer deletions and N-nucleotide insertions and to lack highly modified clones with 13 or more V deletions.

The library came from the immunoSEQ multiplex PCR assay. TCRdb took over this immuneACCESS table, retaining in-frame rearrangements with V and J assigned. Such tables are incomplete; in checked studies, under half of the missing clones stem from an unresolved V gene, and the remainder is unexplained. This sample holds 25,000 or so clones in total, without any singletons. Of the sample, roughly 9% falls within the top ten clones. Specimen: peripheral blood mononuclear cells. All receptors come from a human donor with common variable immunodeficiency.

This clone was detected only a few times. The read halts 3 residues ahead of the CDR3 end, with the missing end drawn from the germline J gene. This sequence joins TRBV11-2 and TRBJ1-4, with 7 bases that match TRBD1. Germline loops: CDR1 SGHAT, CDR2 FQNNGV. This CDR3 is 15 amino acids long. Unmatched junction bases numbered 5, after V lost 4 bases and J lost 3 bases. The DNA read from the CDR3 is TGTGCCAGCAGCTCCTACAGGGGTGCTAATGAAAAA. Protein: CASSSYRGANEK. The whole CDR3 is CASSSYRGANEKLFF. Complete variable domain (other parts from reference TRBV11-2 and TRBJ1-4): EAGVAQSPRYKIIEKRQSVAFWCNPISGHATLYWYQQILGQGPKLLIQFQNNGVVDDSQLPKDRFSAERLKGVDSTLKIQPAKLEDSAVYLCASSSYRGANEKLFFGSGTQLSVL.

Only a few counts were recorded for this clone. The read ends 3 residues shy of where the CDR3 ends; the end is completed using the germline J gene. The genes are TRBV19 and TRBJ1-2; 7 bases are a match to TRBD1. Per the germline V gene, CDR1 is LNHDA and CDR2 is SQIVND (reference sequence). After removal of 0 bases from V and 2 bases from J, the junction contained 9 bases not matched to a gene. This CDR3 comprises 17 residues. The DNA read from the CDR3 is TGTGCCAGTAGTATAGATTCCCCGGACAGGATAAACTATGGC. Its translation: CASSIDSPDRINYG. The whole CDR3 sequence is CASSIDSPDRINYGYTF.

In regard to this clone: The CDR3 end is not reached by the read, which stops 3 residues before it; the germline J gene fills it in. This chain uses TRBV5-6 with TRBJ2-5, with TRBD1 matching over 8 bases. The J segment lost 5 bases and the V segment lost 4 bases, leaving 7 bases of the junction unmatched. Germline CDR1 and CDR2: SGHDT and YYEEEE. This CDR3 contains 14 residues. The CDR3 sequence is CASSLGQGGETQYF. The DNA read from the CDR3 is TGTGCCAGCAGCCTCGGACAGGGTGGCGAGACC. Full variable domain (rest looked up from reference TRBV5-6 and TRBJ2-5): DAGVTQSPTHLIKTRGQQVTLRCSPKSGHDTVSWYQQALGQGPQFIFQYYEEEERQRGNFPDRFSGHQFPNYSSELNVNALLLGDSALYLCASSLGQGGETQYFGPGTRLLVL.

Points on this clone: The read is 3 residues too short to cover the CDR3 end, so that end is filled in from the germline J gene. The genes are TRBV20-1 and TRBJ2-7, with TRBD2 as a possible D gene (6 bases). The length of the CDR3 is 14 residues. Germline CDR1 DFQATT, CDR2 SNEGSKA (reference sequence). The V end was cut by 3 bases, the J end by 6 bases, with 18 bases between. CDR3 DNA, as far as it was read: TGCAGTGCTAGCGGGACTCCCATCGGTGGCGAG. This gives the protein CSASGTPIGGE. The whole CDR3 region reads CSASGTPIGGEQYF.

This clone was detected ten times or more. The read gets to within 3 residues of the CDR3 end, and the germline J gene fills in the rest. This sequence joins TRBV2 and TRBJ2-7, with 9 bases lining up with TRBD1. V shed 0 bases and J 0 bases; nucleotides not matched to a gene: 9. Germline CDR1 SNHLY, CDR2 FYNNEI. This CDR3 has 18 residues. The CDR3 DNA, read in part, is TGTGCCAGCAGTGAAGCAGGTCGGGGGACAGGGAGCTCCTACGAG. The encoded protein is CASSEAGRGTGSSYE. The whole CDR3 reads CASSEAGRGTGSSYEQYF.

This clone was observed a few times. The sequenced CDR3 bases are TGTGCCAGTTTCGGACCCGGAGGGGGATTGCACGGC. Protein: CASFGPGGGLHG. The full-length CDR3 reads as CASFGPGGGLHGYTF. The gene calls are TRBV19 and TRBJ1-2; perhaps TRBD1 as D (6 bases). The observed sequence ends 3 residues before the CDR3 terminus, with the missing tail filled in from the germline J gene. In germline, CDR1 is LNHDA, CDR2 SQIVND (reference sequence). CDR3 length: 15 amino acids.

This clone was found many times. Read sequence stops 3 residues before the CDR3 end, and the germline J gene provides the missing end. The chain has TRBV5-1 and TRBJ1-2; D might be TRBD1 (5 bases). The V end lost 1 base, the J end lost 4 bases, and 5 bases lay between the germline ends. CDR1 is SGHRS and CDR2 is YFSETQ in the germline V gene. This CDR3 region has 12 residues. Incomplete CDR3 DNA: TGCGCCAGCAGCTTGACAGGCTATGGC. This codes for CASSLTGYG. The CDR3 in its entirety is CASSLTGYGYTF.

This clone was detected only a few times. The read ends 3 residues shy of where the CDR3 ends; the end is completed using the germline J gene. The chain carries TRBV7-8 and TRBJ2-7, with 7 bases fitting TRBD1. The CDR3 spans 13 residues. Germline V CDR1 and CDR2: SGHVS, FQNEAQ. V lost 5 bases, J lost 5 bases, and 6 bases stayed unmatched. The CDR3 region is CASSDRDLDEQYF. CDR3 DNA, as far as it was read: TGTGCCAGCAGCGACAGGGACCTGGACGAG.

Points on this clone: The read stops 3 residues short of the end of the CDR3; the missing end is completed from the germline J gene. The chain uses TRBV11-2 and TRBJ2-1, with a weak D call TRBD1 (6 bases). V was clipped by 4 bases and J by 8 bases, with 18 bases between them. There are 15 residues in the CDR3. CDR1 SGHAT and CDR2 FQNNGV come from the germline V gene. The CDR3 bases that were read are TGTGCCAGCAGCTCCCCCCTCAACAGGGATTATGAG. Translating gives CASSSPLNRDYE. The entire CDR3 sequence reads CASSSPLNRDYEQFF.

This clone was observed a handful of times. Coverage ceases 3 residues before the CDR3 finishes, and the germline J gene fills in the end. V usage is TRBV6-1 and J usage is TRBJ2-7; D may be TRBD1 (6 bases). CDR3 size: 14 residues. In germline, CDR1 is MNHNS, CDR2 SASEGT. V lost 1 base, J lost 6 bases, and 13 bases lay in between. CDR3 protein: CASSEGQGLGEQYF. The CDR3 bases that were read are TGTGCCAGCAGTGAAGGGCAGGGGCTCGGCGAG.

This clone was counted between two and nine times. The CDR3 is cut off 3 residues early in the read; its end comes from the germline J gene. V is TRBV30 and J is TRBJ2-6, with D hard to call. Germline V gene lookup returns CDR1 GTSNPN and CDR2 SVGIG (reference sequence). V lost 5 bases and J lost 0, with 8 bases in between. The CDR3 covers 14 residues. CDR3: CAWDTHSGANVLTF. The covered CDR3 bases are TGTGCCTGGGATACTCACTCTGGGGCCAACGTC.

In this sample, this clone turned up many times. The CDR3 is cut off 3 residues early in the read; its end comes from the germline J gene. The V call is TRBV7-9, the J call TRBJ2-5; 8 bases line up with TRBD1. Trimming removed 4 bases from V and 5 bases from J; junction bases left unmatched: 6. This CDR3 is 14 amino acids long. From germline, CDR1 is SEHNR and CDR2 FQNEAQ (reference sequence). The CDR3 sequence: CASSSGQADETQYF. Incomplete CDR3 DNA: TGTGCCAGCAGCTCGGGACAGGCAGATGAGACC. Combining the CDR3 with reference TRBV7-9 and TRBJ2-5 gives the whole variable domain DTGVSQNPRHKITKRGQNVTFRCDPISEHNRLYWYRQTLGQGPEFLTYFQNEAQLEKSRLLSDRFSAERPKGSFSTLEIQRTEQGDSAMYLCASSSGQADETQYFGPGTRLLVL.

In the case of this clone: With the read ending 3 residues before the CDR3 end, the germline J gene is used to fill in that end. The chain carries TRBV7-9 and TRBJ1-1, with D perhaps TRBD1 (6 bases). The CDR3 runs 14 residues. Trimming stripped 4 bases from V and 0 bases from J, with 9 bases between. Germline values: CDR1 SEHNR, CDR2 FQNEAQ (reference sequence). CDR3 DNA, as far as it was read: TGTGCCAGCAGCTCTGGACAGATGAACACTGAA. This gives the protein CASSSGQMNTE. The CDR3 as a whole reads CASSSGQMNTEAFF.

This clone was observed a handful of times. The read is 3 residues too short to cover the CDR3 end, so that end is filled in from the germline J gene. V and J are TRBV2 and TRBJ2-1, with D possibly TRBD1 on 7 matching bases. CDR1 is SNHLY and CDR2 is FYNNEI in the germline V gene. The CDR3 loop spans 16 amino acids. V was clipped by 6 bases and J by 8 bases, with 23 bases between them. Incomplete CDR3 DNA: TGTGCCAGCAGACAAGCCGGGGGAAGGGGGCGGCATGAG. This codes for CASRQAGGRGRHE. The entire CDR3 protein reads CASRQAGGRGRHEQFF. Full variable domain (remainder filled in from reference TRBV2 and TRBJ2-1): EPEVTQTPSHQVTQMGQEVILRCVPISNHLYFYWYRQILGQKVEFLVSFYNNEISEKSEIFDDQFSVERPDGSNFTLKIRSTKLEDSAMYFCASRQAGGRGRHEQFFGPGTRLTVL.

This clone has a count of ten or more. The CDR3 end lies 3 residues beyond the end of the read and is filled in from the germline J gene. This sequence joins TRBV30 and TRBJ2-3; D gene uncertain. The V gene's germline CDR1 is GTSNPN and CDR2 SVGIG (reference sequence). This CDR3 spans 11 amino acids. V was clipped by 4 bases and J by 2 bases, with 4 bases between them. The CDR3 bases that were read are TGTGCCTGGACGTCCACAGATACG. It codes for CAWTSTDT. The full CDR3 sequence reads CAWTSTDTQYF.

Only a few counts were recorded for this clone. The observed sequence ends 3 residues before the CDR3 terminus, with the missing tail filled in from the germline J gene. The chain combines TRBV19 with TRBJ1-1; TRBD1 agrees at 8 bases. The junction had 1 base not matched to a gene; V was cut back by 3 bases and J by 1 base. CDR3 length: 14 residues. Germline V gene sequence: CDR1 LNHDA, CDR2 SQIVND (reference sequence). This chain's CDR3 is CASSIQGANTEAFF. CDR3 bases read: TGTGCCAGTAGTATCCAGGGGGCGAACACTGAA.

In its sample, this clone was seen many times. The CDR3 end lies 3 residues beyond the end of the read and is filled in from the germline J gene. The J gene is TRBJ2-5, the V gene TRBV18; 13 bases are a match to TRBD2. The CDR3 runs to 18 residues. Germline V gene lookup returns CDR1 KGHSH and CDR2 LQKENI. The ends lost 5 bases at V and 6 bases at J; junction bases unmatched: 15. CDR3 bases read: TGTGCCAGCTCAACATCAAGGACTAGCGGGAGTTCAATGAAGACC. It is translated as CASSTSRTSGSSMKT. From start to end, the CDR3 is CASSTSRTSGSSMKTQYF.

Points on this clone: The CDR3 is cut off 3 residues early in the read; its end comes from the germline J gene. This chain links TRBV6-8 with TRBJ1-6; D remains unclear. The CDR3 has 12 residues. Germline V gene lookup returns CDR1 MNHGY and CDR2 SAAAGT. The V end lost 5 bases, the J end lost 9 bases, and 8 bases lay between the germline ends. CDR3 residues: CASSSFISPLHF. The sequenced part of the CDR3 DNA is TGTGCCAGCAGTAGCTTTATTTCACCC.

This clone has a count of ten or more. CDR3 residues: CASSLATGVETQYF. The CDR3 DNA, read in part, is TGTGCCAGCAGCTTAGCGACAGGGGTTGAGACC. The chain joins TRBV7-9 to TRBJ2-5, with TRBD1 matching 8 bases. Read sequence stops 3 residues before the CDR3 end, and the germline J gene provides the missing end. This CDR3 spans 14 amino acids. V was pared by 0 bases and J by 5 bases, with 2 bases of the junction left unmatched. The V gene's germline CDR1 is SEHNR and CDR2 FQNEAQ (reference sequence). Together with reference TRBV7-9 and TRBJ2-5, the CDR3 gives the full variable domain: DTGVSQNPRHKITKRGQNVTFRCDPISEHNRLYWYRQTLGQGPEFLTYFQNEAQLEKSRLLSDRFSAERPKGSFSTLEIQRTEQGDSAMYLCASSLATGVETQYFGPGTRLLVL.

By share, this clone counts as medium-sized (0.01 to 0.1%). CDR3 DNA, as far as it was read: TGTGCCAGCAGCTTGAATGGCGGGGACACAGATACG. It translates to CASSLNGGDTDT. From start to end, the CDR3 is CASSLNGGDTDTQYF. This chain connects TRBV5-4 to TRBJ2-3, with TRBD2 as a possible D gene (6 bases). The CDR3 end falls 3 residues outside the read, so it is completed with the germline J gene. This CDR3 has 15 residues. Per the germline V gene, CDR1 is SGHNT and CDR2 is YYREEE (reference sequence). Trimming took 1 base from V and 2 from J, leaving 11 bases between them.

This clone was detected a few times. Here the CDR3 reads CASSEQITFYTGELFF. The sequenced part of the CDR3 DNA is TGTGCCAGCAGTGAACAAATCACCTTTTACACCGGGGAA. The chain is built from TRBV6-1 and TRBJ1-4; D call uncertain. The read ends 3 residues early relative to the CDR3; the germline J gene fills the gap. The CDR3 has 16 amino acids. Germline assignment: CDR1 MNHNS and CDR2 SASEGT.

Of note for this clone: The CDR3 is cut off 3 residues early in the read; its end comes from the germline J gene. The rearrangement uses TRBV2 and TRBJ1-1; unclear D gene. The CDR3 loop spans 11 amino acids. Trimming removed 4 bases at V and 7 bases at J, with 7 bases between. CDR1 SNHLY and CDR2 FYNNEI come from the germline V gene. Partial CDR3 DNA: TGTGCCAGCAGTGTTTACAGTGAA. Protein sequence: CASSVYSE. In full, the CDR3 is CASSVYSEAFF.

The sample holds many counts of this clone. The sequence runs out 3 residues before the end of the CDR3; the remainder is reconstructed from the germline J gene. The chain is built from TRBV7-8 and TRBJ2-4; TRBD2 agrees at 10 bases. The CDR3 covers 17 residues. Germline V lookup: CDR1 SGHVS, CDR2 FQNEAQ. The trim removed 2 bases at V and 5 bases at J, leaving 9 bases unmatched. This chain's CDR3 is CASSLTSGGASQNIQYF. The sequenced part of the CDR3 DNA is TGTGCCAGCAGCTTAACCAGCGGGGGGGCCTCCCAAAACATT.

The table lists this clone with many counts. CDR3 bases read: TGTGCCAGCAGCCAGGACCTAGCGGGATCGTATAAGTACAATGAG. This gives the protein CASSQDLAGSYKYNE. Given in full, the CDR3 is CASSQDLAGSYKYNEQFF. The gene calls are TRBV14 and TRBJ2-1; 9 bases fit TRBD2. The read comes to an end 3 residues before the CDR3 does, leaving the germline J gene to fill in the end. This CDR3 region has 18 residues. Trimming at V came to 3 bases and at J to 4 bases, leaving 13 bases not matched to a gene. Germline V gene lookup returns CDR1 SGHDN and CDR2 FVKESK.

Worth noting for this clone: Coverage ceases 3 residues before the CDR3 finishes, and the germline J gene fills in the end. This chain uses TRBV2 with TRBJ2-1; 9 bases align to TRBD2. J gave up 6 bases and V 5 bases, and 11 bases lay outside the gene matches. The CDR3 is 16 amino acids. The germline gives CDR1 SNHLY, CDR2 FYNNEI. Incomplete CDR3 DNA: TGTGCCAGCAGTCCACTAGAGGGCGGGGGGGGCAATGAG. Translating gives CASSPLEGGGGNE. The whole CDR3 is CASSPLEGGGGNEQFF.

This clone occurred a few times. The read ends 3 residues before the CDR3 terminus; that terminus is restored from the germline J gene. V gene TRBV5-6 combines with J gene TRBJ2-7; D possibly corresponds to TRBD2 (6 bases). The germline V gene has CDR1 SGHDT and CDR2 YYEEEE. The CDR3 has 15 residues. V lost 2 bases and J lost 6, with 18 bases in between. The sequenced part of the CDR3 DNA is TGTGCCAGCAGCTTAACACGGGAGCGGGCGAGCGAG. Translation: CASSLTRERASE. Given in full, the CDR3 is CASSLTRERASEQYF. Based on the CDR3 plus reference TRBV5-6 and TRBJ2-7, the full variable domain is DAGVTQSPTHLIKTRGQQVTLRCSPKSGHDTVSWYQQALGQGPQFIFQYYEEEERQRGNFPDRFSGHQFPNYSSELNVNALLLGDSALYLCASSLTRERASEQYFGPGTRLTVT.

This clone occurred a few times. The read ends 3 residues shy of where the CDR3 ends; the end is completed using the germline J gene. The chain combines TRBV2 with TRBJ2-2; 8 nucleotides align to TRBD1. The J segment lost 4 bases and the V segment lost 7 bases, leaving 5 bases of the junction unmatched. The CDR3 is 14 amino acids. CDR1 is SNHLY and CDR2 is FYNNEI in the germline V gene. Here the CDR3 reads CASIGQGRTGELFF. The sequenced part of the CDR3 DNA is TGTGCCAGCATCGGACAGGGACGCACCGGGGAG. The entire variable domain, with the rest obtained from reference TRBV2 and TRBJ2-2, is as follows: EPEVTQTPSHQVTQMGQEVILRCVPISNHLYFYWYRQILGQKVEFLVSFYNNEISEKSEIFDDQFSVERPDGSNFTLKIRSTKLEDSAMYFCASIGQGRTGELFFGEGSRLTVL.

This clone was detected many times. Coverage ceases 3 residues before the CDR3 finishes, and the germline J gene fills in the end. This chain connects TRBV20-1 to TRBJ1-1, with 11 bases matching TRBD1. The CDR3 spans 13 residues. CDR1 is DFQATT and CDR2 is SNEGSKA in the germline V gene (reference sequence). Trimming removed 7 bases from V and 3 bases from J; junction bases left unmatched: 4. The covered CDR3 bases are TGCAGTGGGCCGGGACAGGGGGACACTGAA. It codes for CSGPGQGDTE. The CDR3 as a whole reads CSGPGQGDTEAFF.

Ten or more counts support this clone. Read coverage stops 3 residues before the CDR3 terminus; the germline J gene supplies the remainder. This chain joins TRBV7-9 and TRBJ1-2; 8 nucleotides align to TRBD1. This CDR3 comprises 15 residues. Trimming at V came to 3 bases and at J to 1 base, leaving 4 bases not matched to a gene. Germline-derived CDR1 and CDR2 are SEHNR and FQNEAQ (reference sequence). The DNA read from the CDR3 is TGTGCCAGCAGCTTTGCAGGGGGCGGTAACTATGGC. This gives the protein CASSFAGGGNYG. The whole CDR3 sequence is CASSFAGGGNYGYTF.

Points on this clone: The DNA ends 3 residues before the CDR3 does, and the rest of the CDR3 is filled in from the germline J gene. V usage is TRBV30 and J usage is TRBJ1-4; D is unclear. V lost 4 bases to trimming and J lost 0 bases, with 9 bases between them. This CDR3 has 14 amino acids. Germline V lookup: CDR1 GTSNPN, CDR2 SVGIG (reference sequence). Incomplete CDR3 DNA: TGTGCCTGGAAAGCCCGCGCAACTAATGAAAAA. It specifies CAWKARATNEK. The CDR3 in full is CAWKARATNEKLFF.

This clone was seen a handful of times. Read sequence stops 3 residues before the CDR3 end, and the germline J gene provides the missing end. J is TRBJ2-7 and V is TRBV29-1; 7 bases agree with TRBD2. J lost 2 bases, V lost 1 base, and 5 bases had no gene match. The germline CDR1 and CDR2 sequences are SQVTM and ANQGSEA. CDR3 length equals 14 residues. The covered CDR3 bases are TGCAGCGTTGAAGCAGCGGGGAACGCCTACGAG. It encodes CSVEAAGNAYE. The whole CDR3 region reads CSVEAAGNAYEQYF.

This clone was recorded many times. The read falls 3 residues short of the CDR3 end, and the missing part is taken from the germline J gene. This chain uses TRBV20-1 with TRBJ2-5; 10 nucleotides line up with TRBD2. V shed 4 bases, J shed 3 bases, and the junction held 2 bases outside the gene matches. CDR3 length equals 13 residues. CDR1 and CDR2 (germline): DFQATT, SNEGSKA (reference sequence). The DNA read from the CDR3 is TGCAGTGCTATCAGCGGGAGGGAAGAGACC. This translates into CSAISGREET. The CDR3 in its entirety is CSAISGREETQYF.